These 6 T cell receptor beta chains were sequenced from one sample in a study of T cell changes during pregnancy in multiple sclerosis. Sequencing used immunoSEQ multiplex PCR; TCRdb keeps in-frame clones, though not all of them. The table records 98,000 or so clones, 90% to 95% of them present only once. Sequencing was performed on peripheral blood, taken after pregnancy. The receptor set was obtained from a female donor with multiple sclerosis, enrolled in a pregnancy study.

The chain joins TRBV15 to TRBJ2-3, with D possibly TRBD2 on 6 matching bases. Germline loops: CDR1 LNHNV, CDR2 YYDKDF (reference sequence). There are 14 residues in the CDR3. With 0 bases removed from V and 6 bases from J, the gap between germline ends came to 10 bases. The CDR3 region has the DNA TGTGCCACCAGCAGAGATAGAGGAGGGGATACGCAGTATTTT. Protein: CATSRDRGGDTQYF.

The chain combines TRBV27 with TRBJ2-7, with 8 positions matching TRBD1. Looked up from germline, CDR1 is MNHEY and CDR2 is SMNVEV (reference sequence). The J segment lost 4 bases and the V segment lost 8 bases, leaving 13 bases of the junction unmatched. The CDR3 length is 15 residues. DNA for the CDR3: TGTGCCAGCTCAGAGGCCGGGACAGGACTTTACGAGCAGTACTTC. It is translated as CASSEAGTGLYEQYF.

The J gene is TRBJ1-3, the V gene TRBV5-4; TRBD1 agrees at 9 bases. CDR1 is SGHNT and CDR2 is YYREEE in the germline V gene (reference sequence). The junction had 4 bases not matched to a gene; V was cut back by 3 bases and J by 0 bases. The CDR3 spans 16 residues. The chain's CDR3 is CASSSGQGNSGNTIYF. CDR3 bases: TGTGCCAGCAGCTCGGGACAGGGAAACTCTGGAAACACCATATATTTT. Full variable domain (missing parts from reference TRBV5-4 and TRBJ1-3): ETGVTQSPTHLIKTRGQQVTLRCSSQSGHNTVSWYQQALGQGPQFIFQYYREEENGRGNFPPRFSGLQFPNYSSELNVNALELDDSALYLCASSSGQGNSGNTIYFGEGSWLTVV.

The V gene is TRBV28, the J gene TRBJ1-2, with D possibly being TRBD1 (6 bases). The CDR3 is made up of 15 amino acids. V lost 6 bases, J lost 0 bases, and 14 bases lay in between. Per the germline V gene, CDR1 is MDHEN and CDR2 is SYDVKM. The CDR3 loop is CASRRTGTPNYGYTF. For the CDR3, the DNA is TGTGCCAGCAGACGAACAGGGACACCTAACTATGGCTACACCTTC.

The V and J genes are TRBV27 and TRBJ1-1, with D hard to call. V lost 6 bases, J lost 2 bases, and 10 bases lay in between. Germline V gives CDR1 MNHEY, CDR2 SMNVEV (reference sequence). The CDR3 has 13 residues. The CDR3 reads CASSTTFNTEAFF. CDR3 nucleotide sequence: TGTGCCAGCAGCACAACCTTCAACACTGAAGCTTTCTTT.

The V and J genes are TRBV11-2 and TRBJ2-3; TRBD2 is a possible D gene (6 bases). V was clipped by 5 bases and J by 1 base, with 13 bases between them. This CDR3 region has 15 residues. Germline assignment: CDR1 SGHAT and CDR2 FQNNGV. The CDR3 here is CASSPRWGGTDTQYF. The CDR3 nucleotides are TGTGCCAGCAGCCCCCGTTGGGGGGGCACAGATACGCAGTATTTT.